The present TCR beta chain was sequenced within a study of cytomegalovirus exposure and HLA in healthy donors. Whole-study findings and limits: Cytomegalovirus-associated TCR beta chains were listed, numbering roughly 150.

Germline V lookup: CDR1 LNHDA, CDR2 SQIVND (reference sequence). V shed 8 bases and J shed 3 bases, with 7 bases lying between them. The CDR3 loop spans 11 amino acids. PCR involved 60 Vbeta and 13 Jbeta primers. Clones were read by immunoSEQ multiplex PCR, and TCRdb kept only the in-frame ones, dropping some. The table has roughly 120,000 clones, roughly four fifths seen once; the top ten hold 1.6%. This clone was seen once. The target antigen is unknown. The rearrangement links TRBV19 to TRBJ1-1; D not certain. The source is a woman aged 18 to 35 in good health and CMV-seronegative. The sample comprised PBMCs. The CDR3 is CASLQYTEAFF. Written as DNA, the CDR3 is TGTGCCAGTTTACAGTACACTGAAGCTTTCTTT.